This T cell receptor beta chain emerged from a study of cytomegalovirus exposure and HLA in healthy donors. Study information: Drawn from HLA-typed donors, around 85 million unique TCRs were held in an early data release. Study outcomes and limitations: Reported results showed that the classifier diagnosed cytomegalovirus status with high specificity and sensitivity. Later on, a genetic analysis was performed. It linked a missense variant in DCLRE1C with V- and J-gene trimming of TCR beta. On later analysis, the bulk of CMV-associated TCR beta chains appeared to be HLA-restricted.

The junction had 5 bases not matched to a gene; V was cut back by 1 base and J by 5 bases. Per the germline V gene, CDR1 is SGHTA and CDR2 is FQGNSA. The length of the CDR3 is 17 residues. On this clone: Its antigen is undetermined.

The PCR had 60 Vbeta and 13 Jbeta primers. The table came from immunoSEQ multiplex PCR; TCRdb's copy has only in-frame clones and leaves some out. The profile shows about 110,000 clones, around 76% of them singletons. This chain uses TRBV7-2 with TRBJ2-3, with 14 bases lining up with TRBD2. This TCR was recovered from a man between 35 and 55 years old in good health and CMV-seropositive. Sequences were obtained from PBMCs. The CDR3 DNA follows: TGTGCCAGCAGCTTAGTCCCAGGACTAGCGGGGGGAGATACGCAGTATTTT. This gives the protein CASSLVPGLAGGDTQYF.